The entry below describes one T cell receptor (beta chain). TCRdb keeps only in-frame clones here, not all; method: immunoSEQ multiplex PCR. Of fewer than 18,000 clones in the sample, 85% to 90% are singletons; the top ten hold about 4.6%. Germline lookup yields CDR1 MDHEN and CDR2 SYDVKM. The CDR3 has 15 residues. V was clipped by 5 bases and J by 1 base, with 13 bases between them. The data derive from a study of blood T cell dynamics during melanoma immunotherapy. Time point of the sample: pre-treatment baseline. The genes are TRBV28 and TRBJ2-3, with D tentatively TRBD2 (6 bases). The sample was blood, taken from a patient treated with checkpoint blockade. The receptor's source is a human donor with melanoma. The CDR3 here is CASSPRRGGTDTQYF. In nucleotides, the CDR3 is TGTGCCAGCAGTCCGAGGCGGGGCGGCACAGATACGCAGTATTTT.